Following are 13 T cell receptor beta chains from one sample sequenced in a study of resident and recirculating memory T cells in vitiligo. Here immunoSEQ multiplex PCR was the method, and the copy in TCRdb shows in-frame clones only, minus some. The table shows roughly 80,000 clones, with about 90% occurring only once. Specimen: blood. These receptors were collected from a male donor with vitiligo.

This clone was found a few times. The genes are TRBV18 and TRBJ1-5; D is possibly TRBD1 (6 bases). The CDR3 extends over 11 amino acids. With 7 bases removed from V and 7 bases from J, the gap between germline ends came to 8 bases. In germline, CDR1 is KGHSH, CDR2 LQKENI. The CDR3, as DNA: TGTGCCAGCTGCGGGGGCCAGCCCCAGCATTTT. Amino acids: CASCGGQPQHF.

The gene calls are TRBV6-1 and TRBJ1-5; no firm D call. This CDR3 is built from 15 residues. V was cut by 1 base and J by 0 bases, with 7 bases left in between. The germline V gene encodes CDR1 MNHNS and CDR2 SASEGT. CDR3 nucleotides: TGTGCCAGCAGTGAAGGGCCTTATAGCAATCAGCCCCAGCATTTT. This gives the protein CASSEGPYSNQPQHF.

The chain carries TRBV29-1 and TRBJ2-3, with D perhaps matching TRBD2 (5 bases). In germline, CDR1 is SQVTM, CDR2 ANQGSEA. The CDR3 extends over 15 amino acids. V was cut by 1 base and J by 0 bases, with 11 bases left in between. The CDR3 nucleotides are TGCAGCGTTGAAGGGTCGGGATGGAGCACAGATACGCAGTATTTT. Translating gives CSVEGSGWSTDTQYF.

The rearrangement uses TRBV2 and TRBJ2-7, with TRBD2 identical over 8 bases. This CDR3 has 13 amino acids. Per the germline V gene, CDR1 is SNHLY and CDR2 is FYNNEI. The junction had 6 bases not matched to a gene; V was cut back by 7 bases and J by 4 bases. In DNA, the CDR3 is TGTGCCAGCAAGCAAGCGGGAGCTTACGAGCAGTACTTC. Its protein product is CASKQAGAYEQYF. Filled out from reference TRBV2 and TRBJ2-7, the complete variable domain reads EPEVTQTPSHQVTQMGQEVILRCVPISNHLYFYWYRQILGQKVEFLVSFYNNEISEKSEIFDDQFSVERPDGSNFTLKIRSTKLEDSAMYFCASKQAGAYEQYFGPGTRLTVT.

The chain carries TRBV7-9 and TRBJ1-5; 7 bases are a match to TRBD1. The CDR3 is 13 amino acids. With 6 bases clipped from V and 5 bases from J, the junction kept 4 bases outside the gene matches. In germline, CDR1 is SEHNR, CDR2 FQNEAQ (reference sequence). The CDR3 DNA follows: TGTGCCAGCAGTCGACAGGGAGATCAGCCCCAGCATTTT. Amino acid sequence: CASSRQGDQPQHF. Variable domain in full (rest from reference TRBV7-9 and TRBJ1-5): DTGVSQNPRHKITKRGQNVTFRCDPISEHNRLYWYRQTLGQGPEFLTYFQNEAQLEKSRLLSDRFSAERPKGSFSTLEIQRTEQGDSAMYLCASSRQGDQPQHFGDGTRLSIL.

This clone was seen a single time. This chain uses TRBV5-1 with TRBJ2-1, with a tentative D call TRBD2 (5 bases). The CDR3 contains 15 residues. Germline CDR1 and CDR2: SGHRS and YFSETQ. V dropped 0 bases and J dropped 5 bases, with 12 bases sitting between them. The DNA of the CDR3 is TGCGCCAGCAGCTTGGTAGCGAACTTTGACAATGAGCAGTTCTTC. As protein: CASSLVANFDNEQFF.

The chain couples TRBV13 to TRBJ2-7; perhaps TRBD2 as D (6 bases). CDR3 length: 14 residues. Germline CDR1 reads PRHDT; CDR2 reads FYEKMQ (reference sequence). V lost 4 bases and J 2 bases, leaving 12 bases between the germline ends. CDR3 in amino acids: CASSSVAEPYEQYF. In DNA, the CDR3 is TGTGCCAGCAGCTCCGTAGCGGAACCCTACGAGCAGTACTTC.

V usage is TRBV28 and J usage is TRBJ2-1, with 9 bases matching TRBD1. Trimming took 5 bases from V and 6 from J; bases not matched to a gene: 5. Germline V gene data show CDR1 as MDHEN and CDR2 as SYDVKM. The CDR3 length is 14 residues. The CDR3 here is CASSPGQGPNEQFF. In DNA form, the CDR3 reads TGTGCCAGCAGTCCGGGACAGGGCCCCAATGAGCAGTTCTTC.

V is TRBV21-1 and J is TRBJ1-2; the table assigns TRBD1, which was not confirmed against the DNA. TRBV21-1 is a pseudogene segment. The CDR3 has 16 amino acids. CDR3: CASRPRDTNPGYGYTF. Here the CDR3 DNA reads TGTGCCAGCAGACCCCGGGACACTAATCCAGGCTATGGCTACACCTTC.

The CDR3 is CASSPGVPKNIQYF. CDR3 in DNA: TGTGCCAGCAGCCCAGGGGTCCCCAAAAACATTCAGTACTTC. The chain recombines TRBV7-3 with TRBJ2-4, with D perhaps TRBD1 (6 bases). The V and J ends lost 5 bases and 2 bases respectively, with 10 bases between them. In germline, CDR1 is SGHTA, CDR2 FQGTGA. This CDR3 is built from 14 residues. Using reference TRBV7-3 and TRBJ2-4 for the parts outside the CDR3, the full variable domain is GAGVSQTPSNKVTEKGKYVELRCDPISGHTALYWYRQSLGQGPEFLIYFQGTGAADDSGLPNDRFFAVRPEGSVSTLKIQRTERGDSAVYLCASSPGVPKNIQYFGAGTRLSVL.

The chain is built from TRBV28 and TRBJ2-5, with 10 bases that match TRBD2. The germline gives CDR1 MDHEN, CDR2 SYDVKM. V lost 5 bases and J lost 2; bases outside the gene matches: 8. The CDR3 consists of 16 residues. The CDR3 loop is CASSPLWTSGQETQYF. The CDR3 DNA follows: TGTGCCAGCAGTCCTCTCTGGACTAGCGGACAAGAGACCCAGTACTTC.

DNA of the CDR3: TGTGCCAGCAGCTTAGATCCCGCGGCGGAAGCTTTCTTT. Amino acid sequence: CASSLDPAAEAFF. This chain joins TRBV7-3 and TRBJ1-1; D is uncertain. V was pared by 2 bases and J by 8 bases, with 12 bases between. Germline lookup yields CDR1 SGHTA and CDR2 FQGTGA. The CDR3 totals 13 residues.

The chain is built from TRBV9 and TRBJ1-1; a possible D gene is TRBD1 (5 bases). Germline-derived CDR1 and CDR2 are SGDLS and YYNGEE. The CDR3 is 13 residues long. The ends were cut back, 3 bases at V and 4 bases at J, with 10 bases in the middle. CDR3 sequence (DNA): TGTGCCAGCAGCGGTGGGGGGGGCACTGAAGCTTTCTTT. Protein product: CASSGGGGTEAFF.